Following are 14 T cell receptor beta chains from one sample sequenced in a study of control samples from healthy donors and cancer patients. Produced via immunoSEQ multiplex PCR; TCRdb's table is partial and in-frame only. This sample has 30,000 or so clones, with roughly nine tenths found just once. Source material: formalin-fixed, paraffin-embedded tissue. These receptors came from a female donor with melanoma.

The chain uses TRBV2 and TRBJ2-7; TRBD2 aligns across 10 bases. CDR1 and CDR2 from the germline V gene are SNHLY and FYNNEI. This CDR3 spans 15 amino acids. Trimming took 6 bases from V and 3 from J; bases not matched to a gene: 8. The CDR3: CASRAGTSDFYEQYF. CDR3 sequence (DNA): TGTGCCAGCAGGGCCGGGACTAGCGACTTCTACGAGCAGTACTTC.

The genes are TRBV6-6 and TRBJ2-7; no reliable D call. With 5 bases removed from V and 3 bases from J, the gap between germline ends came to 14 bases. Germline loops: CDR1 MNHNY, CDR2 SVGAGI (reference sequence). This CDR3 has 14 amino acids. CDR3 DNA: TGTGCCAGCAGTCTCGTGGGGATACGCTACGAGCAGTACTTC. Residues: CASSLVGIRYEQYF.

The chain recombines TRBV2 with TRBJ1-1, with D uncertain. From germline, CDR1 is SNHLY and CDR2 FYNNEI. The CDR3 totals 14 residues. Trimming took 7 bases from V and 1 from J, leaving 13 bases between them. This CDR3 reads CASKGDGPNTEAFF. The CDR3 DNA reads as TGTGCCAGCAAGGGTGACGGGCCGAACACTGAAGCTTTCTTT.

This clone showed up just a few times. The rearrangement joins TRBV10-1 to TRBJ2-2; D is unresolved. The V gene's germline CDR1 is WNHNN and CDR2 SYGVQD (reference sequence). Trimming removed 5 bases from V and 4 bases from J, with 14 bases in between. This CDR3 is built from 15 residues. CDR3 protein: CASSPGSGSTGELFF. In DNA, the CDR3 is TGCGCCAGCAGTCCTGGTTCGGGTTCCACCGGGGAGCTGTTTTTT.

V and J are TRBV19 and TRBJ2-2; D remains unclear. This CDR3 is 14 amino acids long. Trimming removed 4 bases from V and 7 bases from J, with 13 bases in between. The germline gives CDR1 LNHDA, CDR2 SQIVND (reference sequence). In DNA, the CDR3 is TGTGCCAGTAGTACCCTCAAGGTGTACGGGGAGCTGTTTTTT. Its translation is CASSTLKVYGELFF.

This chain joins TRBV12-3 or TRBV12-4 and TRBJ2-3; D perhaps matches TRBD2 (6 bases). Between the trimmed V and J ends, which lost 5 bases and 4 bases, there was a span of 10 bases. The length of the CDR3 is 13 residues. CDR3 loop: CASSGLLADTQYF. Written as DNA, the CDR3 is TGTGCCAGCAGTGGACTATTAGCAGATACGCAGTATTTT.

This chain connects TRBV7-2 to TRBJ1-5; TRBD1 is a possible D gene (6 bases). The CDR3 is 15 amino acids. V was pared by 5 bases and J by 3 bases, with 14 bases between. In germline, CDR1 is SGHTA, CDR2 FQGNSA. The CDR3 reads CASSRDTGYNQPQHF. The CDR3 nucleotides are TGTGCCAGCAGCCGCGATACAGGGTACAATCAGCCCCAGCATTTT. Full variable domain (rest looked up from reference TRBV7-2 and TRBJ1-5): GAGVSQSPSNKVTEKGKDVELRCDPISGHTALYWYRQSLGQGLEFLIYFQGNSAPDKSGLPSDRFSAERTGGSVSTLTIQRTQQEDSAVYLCASSRDTGYNQPQHFGDGTRLSIL.

The V and J genes are TRBV4-1 and TRBJ1-5, with D unresolved. Trimming removed 0 bases from V and 0 bases from J, with 6 bases in between. The CDR3 runs 15 residues. The V gene's germline CDR1 is MGHRA and CDR2 YSYEKL. CDR3 nucleotides: TGCGCCAGCAGCCAAGACGCCCTTAGCAATCAGCCCCAGCATTTT. It is translated as CASSQDALSNQPQHF.

The rearrangement joins TRBV7-2 to TRBJ2-3; 7 positions agree with TRBD2. With V trimmed by 3 bases and J by 2 bases, 8 bases remained unmatched. This CDR3 is built from 16 residues. Germline V gene lookup returns CDR1 SGHTA and CDR2 FQGNSA. The CDR3 DNA is TGTGCCAGCAGCTTGGGCCTAGCGGTAATCACAGATACGCAGTATTTT. Protein product: CASSLGLAVITDTQYF.

The chain has TRBV5-4 and TRBJ1-5, with D possibly matching TRBD1 (5 bases). CDR1 is SGHNT, CDR2 YYREEE, per germline (reference sequence). CDR3 size: 14 residues. Deletions cut 0 bases from V and 4 bases from J, with 8 bases between. CDR3 coding DNA: TGTGCCAGCAGCTTGGGTGGGGGGAATCAGCCCCAGCATTTT. Translated, it gives CASSLGGGNQPQHF.

The rearrangement joins TRBV19 to TRBJ2-7, with 9 bases identical to TRBD2. V was pared by 6 bases and J by 5 bases, with 20 bases of the junction left unmatched. The germline gives CDR1 LNHDA, CDR2 SQIVND (reference sequence). The CDR3 totals 18 residues. In nucleotides, the CDR3 is TGTGCCAGTAGAAGCGTATACGAGTGGGGTAGCGGGAGCAACGAGCAGTACTTC. Amino acid sequence: CASRSVYEWGSGSNEQYF.

In DNA form, the CDR3 reads TGTGCCAGCACTCCCGCCGGGACAGGGGGCCAGCCCCAGCATTTT. It codes for CASTPAGTGGQPQHF. The chain links TRBV6-5 to TRBJ1-5; 12 bases map to TRBD1. CDR1 is MNHEY and CDR2 is SVGAGI in the germline V gene. The CDR3 consists of 15 residues. With 7 bases clipped from V and 7 bases from J, the junction kept 8 bases outside the gene matches.

This chain links TRBV14 with TRBJ2-7; no firm D call. Trimming left V 4 bases short and J 3 bases short, with 13 bases between. The germline V gene has CDR1 SGHDN and CDR2 FVKESK. The CDR3 loop spans 14 amino acids. As DNA, the CDR3 is TGTGCCAGCAGCCGCCTCGACGGCTACTACGAGCAGTACTTC. This codes for CASSRLDGYYEQYF. Supplemented by reference TRBV14 and TRBJ2-7, the full variable domain reads EAGVTQFPSHSVIEKGQTVTLRCDPISGHDNLYWYRRVMGKEIKFLLHFVKESKQDESGMPNNRFLAERTGGTYSTLKVQPAELEDSGVYFCASSRLDGYYEQYFGPGTRLTVT.

This chain connects TRBV5-5 to TRBJ1-4, with D possibly matching TRBD1 (6 bases). The V and J ends lost 1 base and 1 base respectively, with 20 bases between them. This CDR3 is built from 19 residues. Germline CDR1 and CDR2: SGHKS and YYEKEE (reference sequence). The CDR3 is CASSLSGRGQGRTNEKLFF. CDR3 coding DNA: TGTGCCAGCAGCTTGTCAGGCCGGGGGCAAGGTAGAACTAATGAAAAACTGTTTTTT.